This T cell receptor beta chain was captured by sequencing in a study of blood T cell repertoires in COVID-19. Using immunoSEQ multiplex PCR, the repertoire was profiled, and TCRdb retains in-frame clones only, with some absent. Among 180,000 or so clones listed, more than 75% were seen once. The V gene's germline CDR1 is SQVTM and CDR2 ANQGSEA. This CDR3 is built from 14 residues. The V end was cut by 0 bases, the J end by 5 bases, with 13 bases between. This sequence originates from a man aged 35 to 55 with acute COVID-19. The V gene is TRBV29-1, the J gene TRBJ1-2; D remains ambiguous. Sequenced material: PBMCs or T cells enriched from blood (not recorded which). The DNA of the CDR3 is TGCAGCGTTGAAGATAGACAAGGCGGGTATGGCTACACCTTC. Translation gives CSVEDRQGGYGYTF.